This TCR beta chain was sequenced for a study of blood T cell repertoires in COVID-19. On the study more broadly: From the United States, Italy and Spain came samples of acute and convalescent COVID-19. In each case, the material was cDNA or gDNA derived from T cells, B-cell-depleted T cells, or PBMCs.

As handled by the study authors: Amplification with reference gene primers provided the estimates of nucleated cell counts. TCRdb's copy holds only in-frame clones and misses some; the assay was immunoSEQ multiplex PCR. D and trimming come from the DNA, and the V and J calls and clone size come from that table. The repertoire holds tens of thousands of clones, with about four fifths as singletons. Material for sequencing was peripheral blood. This sequence was found in a woman aged 55-69 years with acute or convalescent COVID-19.

The CDR3 sequence: CASSSTGTGRSGNTIYF. Written as DNA, the CDR3 is TGTGCCAGCAGCTCGACCGGGACAGGGCGATCTGGAAACACCATATATTTT. The chain carries TRBV9 and TRBJ1-3, with 9 bases that match TRBD1. The CDR3 covers 17 residues. Germline trimming cut 4 bases from V and 1 base from J; bases unmatched to any gene: 9. CDR1 is SGDLS and CDR2 is YYNGEE in the germline V gene.